Listed below are T cell receptor beta chains from one sample, sequenced in a study of identical twins. TCRdb reprocessed the 5' RACE reads with MiXCR, giving one entry per CDR3 protein. The table lists 420,000 or so distinct CDR3 sequences, less than 20% of them singletons, with around 12% in the top ten. The sample was naive T cells sorted from blood. Receptors originate from a man in his fifties or sixties in good health. Each CDR3 is given with its conserved first and last residue. A D gene is named only where the DNA matches it firmly. Clone size, where shown, is once, few, many, or a class for clones that have expanded.

length,V,D,size,J,CDR3,DNA
14,TRBV19,NA,NA,TRBJ2-7,CASSILPGSYEQYF,TGTGCCAGTAGTATATTACCAGGTTCCTACGAGCAGTACTTC
17,TRBV20-1,TRBD2,NA,TRBJ2-1,CSARSPLLAGAPSEQFF,TGCAGTGCTAGATCCCCCCTTCTAGCGGGAGCCCCCTCGGAGCAGTTCTTC
18,TRBV6-2/TRBV6-3,TRBD1,many,TRBJ2-6,CASSYSVTGVSGANVLTF,TGTGCCAGCAGTTACTCGGTCACAGGGGTGTCTGGGGCCAACGTCCTGACTTTC
15,TRBV7-2,NA,few,TRBJ1-2,CASRPSGQTNYGYTF,TGTGCCAGCAGACCATCCGGACAGACCAACTATGGCTACACCTTC
12,TRBV10-3,NA,NA,TRBJ2-5,CAISETEETQYF,TGTGCCATCAGTGAGACCGAAGAGACCCAGTACTTC
16,TRBV27,TRBD2,few,TRBJ2-7,CASSPGGGRAGYEQYF,TGTGCCAGCAGCCCTGGCGGCGGGAGGGCAGGCTACGAGCAGTACTTC
13,TRBV20-1,TRBD1,many,TRBJ1-1,CSAKDRPRTEAFF,TGCAGTGCAAAGGACAGGCCCCGGACTGAAGCTTTCTTT
13,TRBV7-9,TRBD1,NA,TRBJ2-3,CASSLGQGDTQYF,TGTGCCAGCAGCTTGGGACAGGGAGATACGCAGTATTTT
15,TRBV5-1,NA,few,TRBJ2-5,CASSRLPGTDETQYF,TGCGCCAGCAGCCGGCTACCCGGGACGGACGAGACCCAGTACTTC
15,TRBV7-3,NA,few,TRBJ1-1,CASSSQAGGGTEAFF,TGTGCCAGCAGCTCCCAGGCGGGTGGGGGCACTGAAGCTTTCTTT
15,TRBV27,NA,NA,TRBJ1-1,CASSLGAGGNTEAFF,TGTGCCAGCAGTTTAGGGGCGGGGGGAAACACTGAAGCTTTCTTT
15,TRBV6-1,TRBD2,NA,TRBJ2-1,CASSNGLAGVNEQFF,TGTGCCAGCAGCAATGGACTAGCGGGAGTTAATGAGCAGTTCTTC
15,TRBV20-1,TRBD1,many,TRBJ1-2,CSARKTGSYDYGYTF,TGCAGTGCTAGGAAGACAGGGTCTTATGACTATGGCTACACCTTC
15,TRBV3-1,TRBD2,NA,TRBJ2-1,CASSQGTSGNNEQFF,TGTGCCAGCAGCCAAGGGACTAGCGGAAACAATGAGCAGTTCTTC
15,TRBV12-3/TRBV12-4,TRBD2,NA,TRBJ2-3,CASSLSAGATDTQYF,TGTGCCAGCAGTTTAAGTGCGGGAGCCACAGATACGCAGTATTTT
15,TRBV7-9,TRBD1,many,TRBJ2-7,CASSPGRRGSYEQYF,TGTGCCAGCAGCCCCGGGCGCAGGGGGTCCTACGAGCAGTACTTC
12,TRBV29-1,NA,few,TRBJ2-1,CSVAPGSYEQFF,TGCAGCGTTGCACCCGGGTCATATGAGCAGTTCTTC
15,TRBV5-1,TRBD1,few,TRBJ1-4,CASSLEQGAREKLFF,TGCGCCAGCAGCTTGGAACAGGGGGCACGGGAAAAACTGTTTTTT
14,TRBV5-1,NA,few,TRBJ1-1,CASSSQPGDTEAFF,TGCGCCAGCAGTTCACAGCCTGGGGACACTGAAGCTTTCTTT
14,TRBV6-4,NA,few,TRBJ2-2,CASSPSADTGELFF,TGTGCCAGCTCGCCTAGCGCGGACACCGGGGAGCTGTTTTTT
16,TRBV5-1,NA,NA,TRBJ2-7,CASSISLTGYGNEQYF,TGCGCCAGCAGCATTTCCCTCACAGGGTATGGAAACGAGCAGTACTTC
16,TRBV12-3/TRBV12-4,NA,many,TRBJ2-1,CASSFRGNTKYNEQFF,TGTGCCAGCAGTTTTCGGGGCAATACAAAGTACAATGAGCAGTTCTTC
15,TRBV9,NA,many,TRBJ2-3,CASSSSGSSTDTQYF,TGTGCCAGCAGTTCGAGCGGATCTAGCACAGATACGCAGTATTTT
16,TRBV28,TRBD1,NA,TRBJ2-5,CASSLYLTGVEETQYF,TGTGCCAGCAGTTTATACCTCACAGGGGTTGAGGAGACCCAGTACTTC
16,TRBV12-3/TRBV12-4,NA,NA,TRBJ1-4,CASSFRQPSTNEKLFF,TGTGCCAGCAGTTTTCGTCAGCCCTCAACTAATGAAAAACTGTTTTTT
16,TRBV19,TRBD2,few,TRBJ2-2,CASSIVLAGATGELFF,TGTGCCAGTAGTATTGTCCTAGCGGGGGCCACCGGGGAGCTGTTTTTT
16,TRBV5-1,TRBD2,many,TRBJ2-2,CASSLYVAGYTGELFF,TGCGCCAGCAGCTTGTACGTAGCGGGATACACCGGGGAGCTGTTTTTT
13,TRBV6-1,NA,many,TRBJ1-2,CASSEGGNYGYTF,TGTGCCAGCAGTGAAGGGGGTAACTATGGCTACACCTTC
15,TRBV7-9,NA,few,TRBJ2-1,CASSHAKRGYNEQFF,TGTGCCAGCAGCCACGCAAAACGCGGGTACAATGAGCAGTTCTTC
15,TRBV29-1,TRBD2,many,TRBJ2-1,CSVEDGLAGLREQFF,TGCAGCGTTGAAGATGGACTAGCGGGACTAAGGGAGCAGTTCTTC
14,TRBV7-2,NA,NA,TRBJ2-1,CASSSHFIRNEQFF,TGTGCCAGCAGCTCCCACTTCATTCGGAATGAGCAGTTCTTC